Below are 21 T cell receptor beta chains sequenced from a single sample in a study of cytomegalovirus exposure and HLA in healthy donors. PCR was performed using 60 Vbeta and 13 Jbeta primers. Clones were read by immunoSEQ multiplex PCR, and TCRdb kept only the in-frame ones, dropping some. Its table records 45,000 to 70,000 clones. The sample consisted of PBMCs. These receptors originate from a woman aged 25-40 years in good health and CMV-seropositive.

J is TRBJ2-2 and V is TRBV7-3; D possibly corresponds to TRBD2 (5 bases). The CDR3 consists of 12 residues. The V gene lost 7 bases and the J gene lost 9 bases, with 12 bases spanning the gap. Germline CDR1 and CDR2: SGHTA and FQGTGA. The CDR3 DNA is TGTGCCAGCACCTCGGGGTATCGGGAGCTGTTTTTT. Encoded protein: CASTSGYRELFF.

The chain employs TRBV9 and TRBJ2-5, with 12 bases lining up with TRBD2. The CDR3 spans 16 residues. V shed 5 bases, J shed 5 bases, and the junction held 10 bases outside the gene matches. Germline V gives CDR1 SGDLS, CDR2 YYNGEE. This CDR3 is CASSPDSSGGGETQYF. The CDR3 DNA follows: TGTGCCAGCAGTCCTGATTCTAGCGGGGGGGGTGAGACCCAGTACTTC.

The rearrangement links TRBV7-9 to TRBJ1-2; D gene uncertain. Germline CDR1 reads SEHNR; CDR2 reads FQNEAQ (reference sequence). The V end was cut by 2 bases, the J end by 5 bases, with 9 bases between. CDR3 length equals 13 residues. The CDR3 DNA follows: TGTGCCAGCAGCTTACAAGACGGGTATGGCTACACCTTC. Translating it yields CASSLQDGYGYTF.

The rearrangement links TRBV18 to TRBJ1-2; 11 nucleotides align to TRBD1. The CDR3 length is 15 residues. With 2 bases clipped from V and 8 bases from J, the junction kept 7 bases outside the gene matches. Germline CDR1 and CDR2: KGHSH and LQKENI. CDR3 DNA sequence: TGTGCCAGCTCACCAGTGGGACAGGGGGTCCCGGGCTACACCTTC. This sequence encodes CASSPVGQGVPGYTF.

The rearrangement joins TRBV5-1 to TRBJ1-1; possible D gene TRBD1, 5 bases. This CDR3 is 14 amino acids long. In germline, CDR1 is SGHRS, CDR2 YFSETQ. V lost 0 bases, J lost 8 bases, and 14 bases lay in between. The CDR3 DNA follows: TGCGCCAGCAGCTTGGCTCCTTTCGACAGCGAAGCTTTCTTT. The encoded protein is CASSLAPFDSEAFF. Together with reference TRBV5-1 and TRBJ1-1, the CDR3 gives the full variable domain: KAGVTQTPRYLIKTRGQQVTLSCSPISGHRSVSWYQQTPGQGLQFLFEYFSETQRNKGNFPGRFSGRQFSNSRSEMNVSTLELGDSALYLCASSLAPFDSEAFFGQGTRLTVV.

The rearrangement links TRBV20-1 to TRBJ2-1, with D possibly TRBD2 on 5 matching bases. Germline assignment: CDR1 DFQATT and CDR2 SNEGSKA (reference sequence). CDR3 length: 11 amino acids. Trimming cost V 7 bases and J 7 bases, with 11 bases left between them. As DNA, the CDR3 is TGCAGTGGCGGGCTGGGGAATGAGCAGTTCTTC. It is translated as CSGGLGNEQFF.

The V and J genes are TRBV28 and TRBJ2-7, with a weak D call TRBD1 (5 bases). Germline V lookup: CDR1 MDHEN, CDR2 SYDVKM. V was trimmed by 3 bases and J by 4 bases, leaving 13 bases between them. The CDR3 has 14 amino acids. The CDR3 spells CASSFTTAGYEQYF. The CDR3 DNA reads TGTGCCAGCAGTTTCACGACAGCAGGATACGAGCAGTACTTC.

The chain carries TRBV5-4 and TRBJ2-3; D call uncertain. The CDR3 loop spans 13 amino acids. Looked up from germline, CDR1 is SGHNT and CDR2 is YYREEE (reference sequence). Trimming cost V 4 bases and J 0 bases, with 6 bases left between them. The CDR3 DNA sequence: TGTGCCAGCAGCGTAACTAGCACAGATACGCAGTATTTT. Amino acids: CASSVTSTDTQYF.

The rearrangement joins TRBV15 to TRBJ1-2, with 7 bases identical to TRBD1. Germline CDR1 reads LNHNV; CDR2 reads YYDKDF (reference sequence). Losses at the gene ends were 9 bases for V and 5 bases for J; bases not matched to a gene: 9. This CDR3 spans 13 amino acids. CDR3 protein: CATLGTDPYGYTF. For the CDR3, the DNA is TGTGCCACATTAGGGACAGACCCATATGGCTACACCTTC.

The V and J genes are TRBV30 and TRBJ1-6; 7 nucleotides agree with TRBD1. With 2 bases clipped from V and 10 bases from J, the junction kept 8 bases outside the gene matches. The CDR3 has 14 residues. Per the germline V gene, CDR1 is GTSNPN and CDR2 is SVGIG (reference sequence). CDR3 nucleotide sequence: TGTGCCTGGAGTAAAGGGGGCGAAAACTCACCCCTCCACTTT. It codes for CAWSKGGENSPLHF. Supplemented by reference TRBV30 and TRBJ1-6, the full variable domain reads SQTIHQWPATLVQPVGSPLSLECTVEGTSNPNLYWYRQAAGRGLQLLFYSVGIGQISSEVPQNLSASRPQDRQFILSSKKLLLSDSGFYLCAWSKGGENSPLHFGNGTRLTVT.

The chain employs TRBV6-5 and TRBJ2-2; D may be TRBD2 (6 bases). The V end was cut by 7 bases, the J end by 5 bases, with 11 bases between. This CDR3 is built from 13 residues. Germline V gives CDR1 MNHEY, CDR2 SVGAGI. The CDR3 region is CASTEGTTGELFF. The CDR3 bases are TGTGCCAGCACTGAGGGGACTACCGGGGAGCTGTTTTTT.

V is TRBV9 and J is TRBJ2-7, with 10 positions matching TRBD2. The V segment lost 7 bases and the J segment 5 bases; nucleotides outside the gene matches: 6. The CDR3 covers 13 residues. Germline-derived CDR1 and CDR2 are SGDLS and YYNGEE. DNA for the CDR3: TGTGCCAGCGCTAGCGGGAGAGACCACGAGCAGTACTTC. This translates into CASASGRDHEQYF.

The chain uses TRBV29-1 and TRBJ1-1; tentatively, D is TRBD1 (5 bases). Trimming stripped 6 bases from V and 1 base from J, with 12 bases between. Germline loops: CDR1 SQVTM, CDR2 ANQGSEA. This CDR3 is 13 amino acids long. The CDR3 here is CSVVGGRNTEAFF. CDR3 bases: TGCAGCGTAGTGGGGGGACGGAACACTGAAGCTTTCTTT.

The J gene is TRBJ1-4, the V gene TRBV28; 9 bases are shared with TRBD1. J gave up 3 bases and V 10 bases, and 9 bases lay outside the gene matches. The germline V gene has CDR1 MDHEN and CDR2 SYDVKM. The CDR3 contains 15 residues. As DNA, the CDR3 is TGTGCCACCACCTCAGGGACAGGGCCTAATGAAAAACTGTTTTTT. This sequence encodes CATTSGTGPNEKLFF.

V gene TRBV5-1 combines with J gene TRBJ2-7; 7 bases line up with TRBD2. Looked up from germline, CDR1 is SGHRS and CDR2 is YFSETQ. The CDR3 runs to 17 residues. The junction had 10 bases not matched to a gene; V was cut back by 1 base and J by 0 bases. CDR3 DNA: TGCGCCAGCAGCTTGAGACCCCTGCGCGGGAGCTCCTACGAGCAGTACTTC. This translates into CASSLRPLRGSSYEQYF.

The V and J genes are TRBV19 and TRBJ2-7; 7 positions agree with TRBD1. The CDR3 has 14 amino acids. The J segment lost 5 bases and the V segment lost 8 bases, leaving 12 bases of the junction unmatched. CDR1 is LNHDA and CDR2 is SQIVND in the germline V gene (reference sequence). DNA for the CDR3: TGTGCCAGTCAGACAGGGTTCGCCGCCGACGAGCAGTACTTC. This sequence encodes CASQTGFAADEQYF.

CDR3 loop: CAWRSQANEKLFF. In nucleotides, the CDR3 is TGTGCCTGGAGGTCGCAAGCGAATGAAAAACTGTTTTTT. The V call is TRBV30, the J call TRBJ1-4; no definite D call. V was shortened by 3 bases and J by 5 bases, with 10 bases between the two germline ends. Germline V gene lookup returns CDR1 GTSNPN and CDR2 SVGIG (reference sequence). CDR3 length equals 13 residues.

The V call is TRBV4-1, the J call TRBJ1-2, with 7 positions matching TRBD1. The CDR3 covers 16 residues. V lost 3 bases, J lost 5 bases, and 12 bases stayed unmatched. The germline V gene encodes CDR1 MGHRA and CDR2 YSYEKL. The CDR3: CASSHPAGGLRYGYTF. The CDR3 region has the DNA TGCGCCAGCAGCCACCCGGCAGGGGGGCTACGGTATGGCTACACCTTC.

The chain combines TRBV4-1 with TRBJ2-1; 8 bases match TRBD2. V shed 7 bases, J shed 10 bases, and the junction held 15 bases outside the gene matches. From germline, CDR1 is MGHRA and CDR2 YSYEKL. The CDR3 runs 15 residues. For the CDR3, the DNA is TGCGCCAGCAAACCTTTAAACCAAGCGGGAGTAGAGCAGTTCTTC. This encodes CASKPLNQAGVEQFF.

About this clone itself: At the DNA level, this CDR3 is encoded by other sequences in the same sample as well. This sequence joins TRBV29-1 and TRBJ2-7; D remains ambiguous. Trimming removed 1 base from V and 2 bases from J, with 3 bases in between. Germline CDR1 reads SQVTM; CDR2 reads ANQGSEA. The length of the CDR3 is 11 residues. CDR3 sequence (DNA): TGCAGCGTTGAAGTCGCCTACGAGCAGTACTTC. It translates to CSVEVAYEQYF.

The J gene is TRBJ2-2, the V gene TRBV5-1; D is undetermined. Germline-derived CDR1 and CDR2 are SGHRS and YFSETQ. The CDR3 has 14 residues. V gave up 4 bases and J gave up 0 bases, with 7 bases separating them. The CDR3 reads CASSIDPNTGELFF. The CDR3 DNA is TGCGCCAGCAGCATAGATCCGAACACCGGGGAGCTGTTTTTT.